The T cell receptor (beta chain) described here comes from a study of cytomegalovirus exposure and HLA in healthy donors. This PCR relied on a set of 60 Vbeta primers and 13 Jbeta primers. The table came from immunoSEQ multiplex PCR; TCRdb's copy has only in-frame clones and leaves some out. The sample records around 75,000 clones, approximately 80% being singletons. Germline lookup yields CDR1 KGHSH and CDR2 LQKENI. The CDR3 sequence is 14 residues long. Trimming shortened V by 2 bases and J by 7 bases, and 9 bases separated the two germline ends. Study conclusions and caveats: Later work showed greater clonal expansion in HLA-associated TCR beta chains than in equally common others. Among TCR sequences, most were rare, though some public TCRs appeared in many donors. Earlier analysis found most TCR beta V segments productive about 90% or about 30% of the time.

Details on this clone: The antigen is not known.

Sequencing used PBMCs. J is TRBJ1-6 and V is TRBV18; no reliable D call. This clonotype was obtained from a man aged 35-49 years in good health and CMV-seronegative. The CDR3 coding sequence is TGTGCCAGCTCACCAGTAGGAGAGAATTCACCCCTCCACTTT. Amino acid sequence: CASSPVGENSPLHF.